The 13 T cell receptor beta chains presented below share a single source sample, sequenced in a study of T cells in localized non-small cell lung cancer. Generated by immunoSEQ multiplex PCR, the TCRdb table keeps only in-frame clones and is missing some. Of approximately 35,000 clones in the sample, roughly 90% were seen once. Specimen: peripheral blood, collected before any cancer treatment. The receptors were sampled from a man between 35 and 75 years old with stage I lung adenocarcinoma.

This clone showed up just once. The chain is built from TRBV27 and TRBJ2-5, with a tentative D call TRBD1 (6 bases). The CDR3 runs to 14 residues. Between the trimmed V and J ends, which lost 5 bases and 1 base, there was a span of 11 bases. Germline V gives CDR1 MNHEY, CDR2 SMNVEV (reference sequence). CDR3 sequence reads: CASSAWDTQETQYF. The CDR3 DNA reads as TGTGCCAGCAGTGCCTGGGACACCCAAGAGACCCAGTACTTC.

This chain joins TRBV11-2 and TRBJ1-1; possible D gene TRBD1, 5 bases. Germline V gives CDR1 SGHAT, CDR2 FQNNGV. Trimming cost V 5 bases and J 5 bases, with 15 bases left between them. The CDR3 totals 14 residues. The CDR3 DNA follows: TGTGCCAGCAGCCAGACAGCAGGGAGGACTGAAGCTTTCTTT. The encoded protein is CASSQTAGRTEAFF.

V usage is TRBV10-3 and J usage is TRBJ1-2; TRBD1 matches at 9 bases. The CDR3 length is 13 residues. The V and J ends lost 7 bases and 6 bases, in that order; junction bases with no gene match: 6. Germline V gene lookup returns CDR1 ENHRY and CDR2 SYGVKD. The CDR3: CAINRGRENGYTF. In DNA, the CDR3 is TGTGCCATCAACAGGGGGCGGGAGAATGGCTACACCTTC.

The J gene is TRBJ1-2, the V gene TRBV5-6; no firm D call. Trimming removed 2 bases from V and 2 bases from J, with 16 bases in between. The CDR3 is 16 residues long. Germline CDR1 SGHDT, CDR2 YYEEEE. CDR3 region: CASSLHRTGWNYGYTF. The CDR3 DNA follows: TGTGCCAGCAGCTTACACCGGACTGGATGGAACTATGGCTACACCTTC.

This clone was picked up a small number of times. The V call is TRBV10-3, the J call TRBJ2-7; a weak D match, TRBD1 (5 bases). There are 14 residues in the CDR3. Germline V gene sequence: CDR1 ENHRY, CDR2 SYGVKD. The ends were cut back, 8 bases at V and 2 bases at J, with 16 bases in the middle. CDR3 DNA sequence: TGTGCCATCCACTCCGGTACAGGAGCCTACGAGCAGTACTTC. As protein: CAIHSGTGAYEQYF.

This clone has only a few counts. This chain uses TRBV11-2 with TRBJ1-1; weak D call: TRBD1 (5 bases). The CDR3 extends over 15 amino acids. Trimming pared 1 base from V and 1 base from J, leaving 10 bases between. CDR1 SGHAT and CDR2 FQNNGV come from the germline V gene. In nucleotides, the CDR3 is TGTGCCAGCAGCTTAGCGTATGGGGGGAACACTGAAGCTTTCTTT. Translated, it gives CASSLAYGGNTEAFF.

The chain links TRBV7-2 to TRBJ1-2; weak D call: TRBD1 (5 bases). The CDR3 is 16 amino acids. Per germline, CDR1 SGHTA and CDR2 FQGNSA. Trimming shortened V by 1 base and J by 8 bases, and 20 bases separated the two germline ends. The CDR3 DNA reads as TGTGCCAGCAGCTTAGACCCGGGACCGCGGAGGGAAGGCTACACCTTC. This codes for CASSLDPGPRREGYTF. Looking up the rest from reference TRBV7-2 and TRBJ1-2 gives the full variable domain: GAGVSQSPSNKVTEKGKDVELRCDPISGHTALYWYRQSLGQGLEFLIYFQGNSAPDKSGLPSDRFSAERTGGSVSTLTIQRTQQEDSAVYLCASSLDPGPRREGYTFGSGTRLTVV.

CDR3 protein: CASSFGRSTSSGNTIYF. Written as DNA, the CDR3 is TGCGCCAGCAGCTTTGGGCGATCTACTTCCTCTGGAAACACCATATATTTT. The rearrangement joins TRBV5-1 to TRBJ1-3; D gene uncertain. Trimming took off 2 bases at V and 0 bases at J, with 15 bases between the two ends. This CDR3 is built from 17 residues. Per germline, CDR1 SGHRS and CDR2 YFSETQ.

The CDR3 DNA reads as TGTGCCAGCAGCCCTGGCAGTAATGAAAAACTGTTTTTT. Amino acids: CASSPGSNEKLFF. V gene TRBV7-7 combines with J gene TRBJ1-4; D unclear. There are 13 residues in the CDR3. Germline CDR1 reads SSHAT; CDR2 reads FNYEAQ (reference sequence). Trimming removed 5 bases from V and 4 bases from J, with 8 bases in between.

The chain is built from TRBV13 and TRBJ2-1, with D possibly being TRBD1 (6 bases). The germline V gene encodes CDR1 PRHDT and CDR2 FYEKMQ (reference sequence). V was clipped by 0 bases and J by 8 bases, with 11 bases between them. CDR3 length: 14 amino acids. CDR3 sequence (DNA): TGTGCCAGCAGCTTAGGGTCACAGGGTCATGAGCAGTTCTTC. This gives the protein CASSLGSQGHEQFF.

V is TRBV15 and J is TRBJ1-2; a possible D gene is TRBD1 (6 bases). The CDR3 extends over 15 amino acids. The germline CDR1 and CDR2 sequences are LNHNV and YYDKDF (reference sequence). V was shortened by 0 bases and J by 5 bases, with 13 bases between the two germline ends. The CDR3 nucleotides are TGTGCCACCAGCAGAGACCGGGGGGCTGGATATGGCTACACCTTC. Translating it yields CATSRDRGAGYGYTF.

The chain is built from TRBV7-9 and TRBJ1-6; tentative D call: TRBD1 (6 bases). Germline V gene data show CDR1 as SEHNR and CDR2 as FQNEAQ (reference sequence). V shed 0 bases and J shed 7 bases, with 13 bases lying between them. The CDR3 runs 16 residues. The CDR3 DNA is TGTGCCAGCAGCTTAGCGGGGGCAGGGGTCAATTCACCCCTCCACTTT. It encodes CASSLAGAGVNSPLHF.

This sequence joins TRBV19 and TRBJ2-2, with D possibly matching TRBD2 (7 bases). The CDR3 has 15 amino acids. The V gene lost 3 bases and the J gene lost 3 bases, with 11 bases spanning the gap. Per germline, CDR1 LNHDA and CDR2 SQIVND (reference sequence). This CDR3 reads CASSMIGGDTGELFF. The CDR3 DNA reads TGTGCCAGTAGTATGATAGGGGGGGACACCGGGGAGCTGTTTTTT.